The rows below give T cell receptor beta chains drawn from one sample of a study of shared clonotypes between healthy human individuals. Method: immunoSEQ multiplex PCR; TCRdb's copy keeps in-frame clones and lacks some. This table holds more than 2,000,000 clones, approximately 94% found once. The sequenced material came from naive CD4+ T cells sorted from blood. The source is a man between 18 and 29 years old in good health. CDR3s leave out the opening cysteine and the closing phenylalanine or tryptophan.

V gene,CDR3 protein
TRBV18,ASSPILASYEQY
TRBV5-6,ASSLTRLGEQF
TRBV7-9,ASSLMGAGNQPQH
TRBV6-5,ASSYSTGTNTEAF
TRBV30,AWRGQGDYEQY
TRBV10-1,ASSDPKTGGTEAF
TRBV6-6,ASSLTGGPSGEQF
TRBV6-4,ASRRRGTDTDTQY
TRBV6-1,ASDTGRASTDTQY
TRBV6-6,ASSYGDRNTGELF
TRBV7-2,ASSYSPGQEQF
TRBV6-5,ASSITGGLETQY
TRBV6-5,ASSYSTASANYGYT
TRBV15,ATSTGGTSFGTQY
TRBV6-5,ASMRNTIY
TRBV5-1,ASSLSLAGAFNEQY
TRBV10-3,AISENRGNTGELF
TRBV5-6,ASAGPSQETQY
TRBV7-2,ASSLEGLASYEQY
TRBV29-1,SVAPPGMNTEAF
TRBV28,ASSLRWGSSSGANVLT
TRBV6-5,ASSSSWDQGADTQY
TRBV27,ASSRRDSASTQY
TRBV5-1,ASSPGASNTEAF
TRBV27,ASSLSGTAAGQPQH
TRBV29-1,SVALESYEQY
TRBV7-3,ASSLYATGAVEQF
TRBV4-3,ASSQVPTARSGANVLT
TRBV19,ASSRSGDTGELF
TRBV19,ASQFRVGNTIY
TRBV18,ASSYGGNTEAF
TRBV6-5,ASRRGVTEAF
TRBV11-3,ASSPGGWNEQF